Shown below are 11 T cell receptor beta chains from a single sample sequenced in a study of regulatory T cells in long-lasting Graves disease (dated by TCRdb to about 2021). The time point label on this specimen signifies: newly diagnosed GD, antithyroid drugs for less than 3 months. For both TCR sequencing and RNA sequencing, RNA was extracted from PBMCs in TRIzol. Libraries were prepared through multiplex PCR. Instrument used: Illumina HiSeq 4000. To build TCR beta libraries, CDR3 regions were amplified by Arm-PCR using iRepertoire HTBI primers. TCRdb trimmed public reads at Q25 via fastp, called clones via MiXCR and kept in-frame beta chains. Duplicate CDR3 protein sequences are folded into a single record with the most common DNA and genes. This sample lists about 300,000 distinct CDR3 sequences; about 20% were detected once. The top ten hold less than 45% of the sample. The sequencing here drew on peripheral blood mononuclear cells (PBMCs), taken at new diagnosis, from a patient treated with antithyroid drugs. These receptors were collected from a female donor with Graves disease.

This clonotype was seen ten or more times. The chain joins TRBV4-1 to TRBJ1-4; TRBD1 matches 8 bases. Germline-derived CDR1 and CDR2 are MGHRA and YSYEKL. The CDR3 sequence is 19 residues long. V lost 1 base and J lost 4; bases outside the gene matches: 14. Written as DNA, the CDR3 is TGCGCCAGCAGCCAAGCCTCTTTAAAACAGGGGGGGAGTAATGAAAAACTGTTTTTT. Amino acid sequence: CASSQASLKQGGSNEKLFF.

V and J are TRBV5-1 and TRBJ2-2, with a tentative D call TRBD1 (6 bases). The V gene's germline CDR1 is SGHRS and CDR2 YFSETQ. V was cut by 7 bases and J by 0 bases, with 10 bases left in between. The CDR3 is 14 residues long. Written as DNA, the CDR3 is TGCGCCAGCCAGCAGGGGCCGAACACCGGGGAGCTGTTTTTT. This sequence encodes CASQQGPNTGELFF.

This clonotype was seen at least ten times. The chain joins TRBV5-6 to TRBJ1-1; 7 nucleotides match TRBD1. Germline CDR1 and CDR2: SGHDT and YYEEEE. The CDR3 extends over 12 amino acids. V gave up 6 bases and J gave up 6 bases; unmatched junction bases: 5. CDR3 sequence (DNA): TGTGCCAGCAAGGGACAGCAAGCTGAAGCTTTCTTT. Protein: CASKGQQAEAFF.

For this clonotype: Given a much more abundant clone one base away, this may be a read error. V is TRBV12-3 or TRBV12-4 and J is TRBJ1-5; 8 bases fit TRBD1. This CDR3 has 15 amino acids. The V segment lost 1 base and the J segment 2 bases; nucleotides outside the gene matches: 1. The CDR3 loop is CASSLGDRRNQPQHF. The CDR3 nucleotides are TGTGCCAGCAGTTTAGGGGACAGGCGCAATCAGCCCCAGCATTTT.

This clonotype was found many times. This sequence joins TRBV19 and TRBJ1-1; 10 nucleotides agree with TRBD1. This CDR3 contains 15 residues. V lost 9 bases to trimming and J lost 5 bases; unmatched junction nucleotides: 12. CDR1 is LNHDA and CDR2 is SQIVND in the germline V gene (reference sequence). Here the CDR3 DNA reads TGTGCCAGCCTTAAAACCGGGACAGGGGTAACTGAAGCTTTCTTT. This sequence encodes CASLKTGTGVTEAFF.

This clonotype was recorded at least ten times. The chain has TRBV24-1 and TRBJ2-2; 10 nucleotides agree with TRBD1. The CDR3 contains 16 residues. The V segment lost 0 bases and the J segment 7 bases; nucleotides outside the gene matches: 4. Per the germline V gene, CDR1 is KGHDR and CDR2 is SFDVKD. CDR3 protein: CATSDLRQGAIGELFF. CDR3 DNA: TGTGCCACCAGTGATTTGCGACAGGGGGCTATCGGGGAGCTGTTTTTT.

This clonotype came up many times. J is TRBJ2-5 and V is TRBV2; D gene ambiguous. The germline V gene encodes CDR1 SNHLY and CDR2 FYNNEI. CDR3 length: 11 residues. The V end was cut by 7 bases, the J end by 3 bases, with 6 bases between. DNA for the CDR3: TGTGCCAGCACCGCAGAAGAGACCCAGTACTTC. It specifies CASTAEETQYF.

This clonotype was observed a few times. A much larger clone lies one base from this, so it may be a read error. This sequence joins TRBV12-3 or TRBV12-4 and TRBJ2-4; 7 bases are shared with TRBD1. This CDR3 has 16 residues. V was clipped by 6 bases and J by 0 bases; unmatched bases: 8. CDR3 loop: CASSRRQGPAKNIQYF. The CDR3 DNA is TGTGCCAGCAGCCGGCGACAGGGCCCAGCCAAAAACATTCAGTACTTC.

In this sample, this clonotype turned up many times. V usage is TRBV13 and J usage is TRBJ2-1, with 8 nucleotides matching TRBD1. Trimming cost V 5 bases and J 2 bases; bases outside gene matches: 5. Per germline, CDR1 PRHDT and CDR2 FYEKMQ (reference sequence). The length of the CDR3 is 15 residues. CDR3 amino acids: CASSPHRGTYNEQFF. CDR3 nucleotide sequence: TGTGCCAGCAGCCCCCACAGGGGGACCTACAATGAGCAGTTCTTC.

This clonotype was recorded many times. This chain connects TRBV11-2 to TRBJ2-2; D is perhaps TRBD2 (6 bases). V lost 2 bases and J lost 6, with 19 bases in between. The CDR3 contains 17 residues. CDR1 is SGHAT, CDR2 FQNNGV, per germline. In DNA form, the CDR3 reads TGTGCCAGCAGCTTAACGCGGGCGGGGCGCTCCCCCGGGGAGCTGTTTTTT. It yields the protein CASSLTRAGRSPGELFF.

The rearrangement uses TRBV14 and TRBJ1-3, with D perhaps matching TRBD1 (5 bases). V dropped 0 bases and J dropped 3 bases, with 12 bases sitting between them. The CDR3 loop spans 16 amino acids. Germline CDR1 and CDR2: SGHDN and FVKESK. In DNA, the CDR3 is TGTGCCAGCAGCCAAGATCGGGGCCAGGATGGAAACACCATATATTTT. This gives the protein CASSQDRGQDGNTIYF.